One sample yielded the 32 T cell receptor beta chains listed below, sequenced in a study of graft-versus-host responses after intestinal transplantation. Their target antigens are unknown. Repertoires were generated with immunoSEQ multiplex PCR, while TCRdb's copy carries only in-frame clones and drops some. The sample lists tens of thousands of clones, over 85% occurring once. Here the sequenced sample was unstimulated CD4+ T cells sorted from spleen or lymph node cells, taken before intestinal transplant. Every receptor here comes from a human donor who received an intestinal transplant.

This chain uses TRBV28 with TRBJ2-2, with 8 positions matching TRBD2. V dropped 7 bases and J dropped 5; count of bases not matched to a gene: 12. The CDR3 contains 16 residues. The germline CDR1 and CDR2 sequences are MDHEN and SYDVKM. CDR3 DNA sequence: TGTGCCAGCATCCCCTTCGGTGAGCGGGAGACCGGGGAGCTGTTTTTT. This sequence encodes CASIPFGERETGELFF. Filled out from reference TRBV28 and TRBJ2-2, the complete variable domain reads DVKVTQSSRYLVKRTGEKVFLECVQDMDHENMFWYRQDPGLGLRLIYFSYDVKMKEKGDIPEGYSVSREKKERFSLILESASTNQTSMYLCASIPFGERETGELFFGEGSRLTVL.

The chain couples TRBV2 to TRBJ1-3, with D uncertain. The CDR3 contains 14 residues. V was cut by 5 bases and J by 0 bases, with 8 bases left in between. Germline values: CDR1 SNHLY, CDR2 FYNNEI. The CDR3, as DNA: TGTGCCAGCAGTTTAGCAGGCTCTGGAAACACCATATATTTT. Amino acid sequence: CASSLAGSGNTIYF.

CDR3 amino acids: CASSQPTGPPRSQFF. CDR3 nucleotide sequence: TGCGCCAGCAGCCAACCTACCGGGCCCCCCCGATCGCAGTTCTTC. The chain carries TRBV4-1 and TRBJ2-1; D unresolved. The CDR3 covers 15 residues. With 2 bases removed from V and 12 bases from J, the gap between germline ends came to 20 bases. Germline-derived CDR1 and CDR2 are MGHRA and YSYEKL.

The gene calls are TRBV6-1 and TRBJ1-2, with 8 bases matching TRBD1. From germline, CDR1 is MNHNS and CDR2 SASEGT. The CDR3 has 14 residues. Trimming removed 4 bases from V and 4 bases from J; junction bases left unmatched: 5. The CDR3 is CASSAQGAIYGYTF. DNA of the CDR3: TGTGCCAGCAGTGCTCAGGGGGCGATCTATGGCTACACCTTC.

The chain is built from TRBV18 and TRBJ2-3, with D unresolved. The CDR3 contains 14 residues. V was clipped by 8 bases and J by 1 base, with 13 bases between them. Germline V CDR1 and CDR2: KGHSH, LQKENI. The CDR3 sequence: CASQLSGGTDTQYF. The CDR3 DNA sequence: TGTGCCAGCCAACTAAGTGGGGGCACAGATACGCAGTATTTT.

The CDR3 reads CASSIGGSGANVLTF. The CDR3 coding sequence is TGTGCCAGTAGTATAGGAGGCTCTGGGGCCAACGTCCTGACTTTC. The rearrangement joins TRBV19 to TRBJ2-6; D ambiguous. The germline V gene has CDR1 LNHDA and CDR2 SQIVND (reference sequence). V lost 1 base and J 0 bases, leaving 4 bases between the germline ends. The CDR3 covers 15 residues.

The chain combines TRBV19 with TRBJ1-5; D call uncertain. From germline, CDR1 is LNHDA and CDR2 SQIVND (reference sequence). The ends were cut back, 4 bases at V and 3 bases at J, with 10 bases in the middle. CDR3 size: 14 residues. The CDR3 region has the DNA TGTGCCAGTAGTACCCGTGGAGTCAATCAGCCCCAGCATTTT. Its translation: CASSTRGVNQPQHF.

V gene TRBV7-2 combines with J gene TRBJ2-7; D uncertain. Germline loops: CDR1 SGHTA, CDR2 FQGNSA. Between the trimmed V and J ends, which lost 4 bases and 4 bases, there was a span of 11 bases. The CDR3 loop spans 13 amino acids. CDR3 DNA: TGTGCCAGCAGCTCCCGATCAAGATACGAGCAGTACTTC. As protein: CASSSRSRYEQYF.

This chain uses TRBV7-2 with TRBJ2-7; 13 nucleotides line up with TRBD2. The CDR3 consists of 16 residues. The trim removed 4 bases at V and 8 bases at J, leaving 11 bases unmatched. Germline V gives CDR1 SGHTA, CDR2 FQGNSA. DNA of the CDR3: TGTGCCAGCAGCTCCTTCTCGGGACTAGCGGGAAGCAAGCAGTACTTC. It specifies CASSSFSGLAGSKQYF.

The chain combines TRBV6-6 with TRBJ1-5; D not resolved. Germline CDR1 is MNHNY and CDR2 is SVGAGI (reference sequence). CDR3 size: 15 residues. V lost 4 bases and J lost 7, with 17 bases in between. The CDR3 sequence is CASSSGRRMGQPQHF. Here the CDR3 DNA reads TGTGCCAGCAGTTCAGGACGACGTATGGGGCAGCCCCAGCATTTT.

The chain is built from TRBV7-9 and TRBJ2-7; 12 positions match TRBD2. The V gene end was trimmed by 5 bases and the J gene end by 2 bases; junction bases not matched to a gene: 13. The CDR3 totals 18 residues. Per the germline V gene, CDR1 is SEHNR and CDR2 is FQNEAQ (reference sequence). The CDR3 DNA is TGTGCCAGCAGCCGCAATCTCACTTCTAGCGGGAGGGCCTACGAGCAGTACTTC. Translation: CASSRNLTSSGRAYEQYF.

This chain uses TRBV19 with TRBJ1-2; maybe TRBD1 (5 bases). This CDR3 comprises 15 residues. The germline CDR1 and CDR2 sequences are LNHDA and SQIVND (reference sequence). V was clipped by 3 bases and J by 2 bases, with 13 bases between them. In nucleotides, the CDR3 is TGTGCCAGTAGTATTTATGGGGGGGGAAACTATGGCTACACCTTC. Protein sequence: CASSIYGGGNYGYTF. Looking up the rest from reference TRBV19 and TRBJ1-2 gives the full variable domain: DGGITQSPKYLFRKEGQNVTLSCEQNLNHDAMYWYRQDPGQGLRLIYYSQIVNDFQKGDIAEGYSVSREKKESFPLTVTSAQKNPTAFYLCASSIYGGGNYGYTFGSGTRLTVV.

This rearrangement joins TRBV18 to TRBJ1-1; D possibly corresponds to TRBD1 (5 bases). The CDR3 is 16 amino acids. Looked up from germline, CDR1 is KGHSH and CDR2 is LQKENI. The V gene lost 1 base and the J gene lost 0 bases, with 12 bases spanning the gap. CDR3 nucleotide sequence: TGTGCCAGCTCACCACGGGGGTCCTCCATGAACACTGAAGCTTTCTTT. The encoded protein is CASSPRGSSMNTEAFF.

J is TRBJ2-7 and V is TRBV6-5, with 11 nucleotides matching TRBD2. The CDR3 spans 16 residues. The V gene's germline CDR1 is MNHEY and CDR2 SVGAGI. J gave up 4 bases and V 2 bases, and 7 bases lay outside the gene matches. The CDR3 is CASSYGGLAAPYEQYF. The CDR3 bases are TGTGCCAGCAGTTACGGGGGACTAGCGGCACCGTACGAGCAGTACTTC.

The chain recombines TRBV18 with TRBJ1-3; 8 bases are shared with TRBD1. Germline-derived CDR1 and CDR2 are KGHSH and LQKENI. The CDR3 length is 17 residues. J lost 2 bases, V lost 3 bases, and 9 bases had no gene match. CDR3 nucleotide sequence: TGTGCCAGCTCACCCTACACGACAGGGGTTACTGGAAACACCATATATTTT. Translation: CASSPYTTGVTGNTIYF.

The chain carries TRBV19 and TRBJ2-1, with D perhaps TRBD2 (6 bases). CDR1 LNHDA and CDR2 SQIVND come from the germline V gene (reference sequence). This CDR3 comprises 19 residues. Trimming stripped 9 bases from V and 0 bases from J, with 27 bases between. The CDR3 loop is CASPPTGVGRLSSYNEQFF. Here the CDR3 DNA reads TGTGCCAGCCCCCCGACGGGGGTGGGAAGACTTAGCTCCTACAATGAGCAGTTCTTC. Complete variable domain (other parts from reference TRBV19 and TRBJ2-1): DGGITQSPKYLFRKEGQNVTLSCEQNLNHDAMYWYRQDPGQGLRLIYYSQIVNDFQKGDIAEGYSVSREKKESFPLTVTSAQKNPTAFYLCASPPTGVGRLSSYNEQFFGPGTRLTVL.

This sequence joins TRBV5-1 and TRBJ2-1; possibly TRBD2 for D (5 bases). The CDR3 covers 13 residues. Deletions cut 0 bases from V and 10 bases from J, with 11 bases between. Germline CDR1 reads SGHRS; CDR2 reads YFSETQ. The CDR3 DNA reads as TGCGCCAGCAGCTTGGTGGTGGGAGTCGAGCAGTTCTTC. It encodes CASSLVVGVEQFF. The full variable domain, rest sourced from reference TRBV5-1 and TRBJ2-1, is KAGVTQTPRYLIKTRGQQVTLSCSPISGHRSVSWYQQTPGQGLQFLFEYFSETQRNKGNFPGRFSGRQFSNSRSEMNVSTLELGDSALYLCASSLVVGVEQFFGPGTRLTVL.

The V gene is TRBV7-9, the J gene TRBJ2-3; no reliable D call. This CDR3 has 16 amino acids. Germline V lookup: CDR1 SEHNR, CDR2 FQNEAQ (reference sequence). V lost 2 bases and J lost 0, with 12 bases in between. In nucleotides, the CDR3 is TGTGCCAGCAGCTTATTGAGTACTCCTAGCACAGATACGCAGTATTTT. Its translation is CASSLLSTPSTDTQYF.

A note on this clone: The junction departs from germline at one end; a sequencing error may be responsible. The V and J genes are TRBV5-6 and TRBJ1-2, with 8 bases matching TRBD1. Germline assignment: CDR1 SGHDT and CDR2 YYEEEE. CDR3 length equals 14 residues. The CDR3 nucleotides are TGTGCCAGCAGCCTATTTCAGGGGGCCAACATCTACGCCTTC. Translated, it gives CASSLFQGANIYAF.

The chain uses TRBV18 and TRBJ1-5; 7 bases are a match to TRBD1. Germline loops: CDR1 KGHSH, CDR2 LQKENI. The CDR3 totals 14 residues. The junction had 5 bases not matched to a gene; V was cut back by 2 bases and J by 7 bases. Here the CDR3 reads CASSPDGRGQPQHF. The CDR3 DNA is TGTGCCAGCTCACCAGACGGCAGGGGGCAGCCCCAGCATTTT.

The rearrangement links TRBV9 to TRBJ2-1; maybe TRBD1 (5 bases). V lost 0 bases, J lost 9 bases, and 13 bases lay in between. CDR1 is SGDLS, CDR2 YYNGEE, per germline. The length of the CDR3 is 14 residues. The CDR3 DNA reads as TGTGCCAGCAGCGTAGTGTATAGGGGTGGTGAGCAGTTCTTC. Its protein product is CASSVVYRGGEQFF.

The V gene is TRBV5-1, the J gene TRBJ1-2; possible D gene TRBD1, 5 bases. The CDR3 consists of 14 residues. CDR1 and CDR2 from the germline V gene are SGHRS and YFSETQ. V was shortened by 0 bases and J by 6 bases, with 12 bases between the two germline ends. CDR3 amino acids: CASSLATGGNGYTF. DNA of the CDR3: TGCGCCAGCAGCTTGGCCACAGGCGGTAATGGCTACACCTTC. The variable domain in full, completed from reference TRBV5-1 and TRBJ1-2, reads KAGVTQTPRYLIKTRGQQVTLSCSPISGHRSVSWYQQTPGQGLQFLFEYFSETQRNKGNFPGRFSGRQFSNSRSEMNVSTLELGDSALYLCASSLATGGNGYTFGSGTRLTVV.

The chain employs TRBV18 and TRBJ2-7, with 14 nucleotides matching TRBD2. Germline lookup yields CDR1 KGHSH and CDR2 LQKENI. CDR3 length: 17 residues. V shed 0 bases and J 4 bases; nucleotides not matched to a gene: 5. The CDR3 coding sequence is TGTGCCAGCTCACCACCGGGACTAGCGGGAGTCGGATACGAGCAGTACTTC. This gives the protein CASSPPGLAGVGYEQYF.

The rearrangement links TRBV7-2 to TRBJ1-2; maybe TRBD1 (6 bases). CDR3 length: 16 amino acids. Germline CDR1 SGHTA, CDR2 FQGNSA. V was trimmed by 1 base and J by 0 bases, leaving 12 bases between them. CDR3 in amino acids: CASSLEGGSANYGYTF. The CDR3 DNA is TGTGCCAGCAGCTTAGAAGGGGGTTCTGCTAACTATGGCTACACCTTC.

This chain uses TRBV7-3 with TRBJ1-1, with D possibly TRBD1 on 5 matching bases. CDR1 is SGHTA, CDR2 FQGTGA, per germline. With 5 bases removed from V and 4 bases from J, the gap between germline ends came to 14 bases. The CDR3 sequence is 14 residues long. The CDR3 DNA reads TGTGCCAGCAGCCTACAATCGGGGGGCACTGAAGCTTTCTTT. This codes for CASSLQSGGTEAFF.

The rearrangement uses TRBV11-2 and TRBJ1-4; D is uncertain. This CDR3 has 15 residues. Trimming took 5 bases from V and 6 from J, leaving 16 bases between them. Germline CDR1 and CDR2: SGHAT and FQNNGV. CDR3 amino acids: CASSPRGEQDEKLFF. The CDR3 DNA reads as TGTGCCAGCAGCCCCCGCGGGGAACAAGATGAAAAACTGTTTTTT.

This clone is a singleton in its sample. The genes are TRBV30 and TRBJ2-7; 7 bases are a match to TRBD2. The CDR3 loop spans 14 amino acids. Germline assignment: CDR1 GTSNPN and CDR2 SVGIG (reference sequence). J gave up 2 bases and V 3 bases, and 7 bases lay outside the gene matches. The CDR3 region is CAWRQWEGTYEQYF. CDR3 nucleotides: TGTGCCTGGAGACAGTGGGAGGGGACCTACGAGCAGTACTTC.

This chain connects TRBV4-1 to TRBJ2-1, with D possibly TRBD2 on 6 matching bases. The CDR3 loop spans 15 amino acids. Germline CDR1 and CDR2: MGHRA and YSYEKL. V was trimmed by 0 bases and J by 5 bases, leaving 11 bases between them. DNA of the CDR3: TGCGCCAGCAGCCAAGACGAGTGGGAGGACAATGAGCAGTTCTTC. Amino acids: CASSQDEWEDNEQFF.

The chain combines TRBV7-9 with TRBJ1-5; no definite D call. There are 12 residues in the CDR3. Trimming shortened V by 1 base and J by 8 bases, and 6 bases separated the two germline ends. Looked up from germline, CDR1 is SEHNR and CDR2 is FQNEAQ (reference sequence). The CDR3 loop reads CASSLGPEPQHF. DNA of the CDR3: TGTGCCAGCAGCTTAGGGCCGGAGCCCCAGCATTTT.

The CDR3 sequence is CASIVGDQRRTSGANVLTF. In nucleotides, the CDR3 is TGTGCCAGCATAGTCGGGGACCAACGACGAACCTCTGGGGCCAACGTCCTGACTTTC. This rearrangement joins TRBV6-4 to TRBJ2-6; D may match TRBD1 or TRBD2 (5 bases each). There are 19 residues in the CDR3. V lost 7 bases and J 0 bases, leaving 22 bases between the germline ends. From germline, CDR1 is MRHNA and CDR2 SNTAGT.

This clone turned up a few times. One end of the junction does not line up with germline, which may come from a read error. The chain recombines TRBV7-9 with TRBJ2-7; D is unclear. Per germline, CDR1 SEHNR and CDR2 FQNEAQ (reference sequence). This CDR3 is 13 amino acids long. The CDR3 reads CASSLNFPPPSDF. CDR3 nucleotides: TGTGCCAGCAGCTTAAATTTCCCCCCGCCGTCCGACTTC.

The chain combines TRBV27 with TRBJ2-7; D is perhaps TRBD1 (5 bases). Germline V lookup: CDR1 MNHEY, CDR2 SMNVEV (reference sequence). This CDR3 comprises 15 residues. The V end lost 6 bases, the J end lost 3 bases, and 18 bases lay between the germline ends. CDR3: CASSHGRASGYEQYF. For the CDR3, the DNA is TGTGCCAGCAGCCACGGCAGGGCGTCAGGCTACGAGCAGTACTTC.